A selection of T cell receptor beta chains follows, all from one sample in a study of cytomegalovirus exposure and HLA in healthy donors. The repertoire was sequenced with immunoSEQ multiplex PCR; TCRdb's copy has only in-frame clones and lacks some. In the table there are under 150,000 clones, approximately 87% of which are singletons. Sequencing was carried out using PBMCs. These receptors were collected from a man between 18 and 29 years old in good health and CMV-seronegative. The CDR3 runs from the conserved cysteine through the conserved F or W. D genes are given only for firm matches. For some rows the clone size is stated as once, few or many, or as a class when expanded; others skip it.

d_call: TRBD1
v_call: TRBV9
clone_size: few
j_call: TRBJ1-1
cdr3_aa: CASSVLPGQGLGEAFF
cdr3_nt: TGTGCCAGCAGCGTCCTCCCGGGACAGGGGCTTGGTGAAGCTTTCTTT

d_call: NA
v_call: TRBV19
clone_size: few
j_call: TRBJ2-6
cdr3_aa: CASSIVSSGANVLTF
cdr3_nt: TGTGCCAGTAGTATAGTGAGCTCTGGGGCCAACGTCCTGACTTTC

d_call: TRBD2
v_call: TRBV11-2
clone_size: NA
j_call: TRBJ2-1
cdr3_aa: CASSLTSGGGNEQFF
cdr3_nt: TGTGCCAGCAGCCTCACTAGCGGGGGAGGGAATGAGCAGTTCTTC

d_call: TRBD1
v_call: TRBV9
clone_size: NA
j_call: TRBJ1-2
cdr3_aa: CASSVSLPVDDRVGGYTF
cdr3_nt: TGTGCCAGCAGCGTATCCCTCCCTGTGGACGACAGGGTCGGTGGCTACACCTTC

d_call: TRBD1
v_call: TRBV5-1
clone_size: NA
j_call: TRBJ1-5
cdr3_aa: CASSTTGVGPQHF
cdr3_nt: TGCGCCAGCAGCACGACAGGGGTCGGGCCCCAGCATTTT

d_call: TRBD2
v_call: TRBV30
clone_size: NA
j_call: TRBJ2-1
cdr3_aa: CAWSVRGLAGPYNEQFF
cdr3_nt: TGTGCCTGGAGTGTACGGGGGCTAGCGGGACCTTACAATGAGCAGTTCTTC

d_call: NA
v_call: TRBV12-5
clone_size: NA
j_call: TRBJ2-1
cdr3_aa: CASGLVRTPAYNEQFF
cdr3_nt: TGTGCTAGTGGTTTGGTAAGGACACCTGCCTACAATGAGCAGTTCTTC

d_call: TRBD1
v_call: TRBV28
clone_size: NA
j_call: TRBJ1-1
cdr3_aa: CASSSDREMNTEAFF
cdr3_nt: TGTGCCAGCAGTTCCGACAGGGAGATGAACACTGAAGCTTTCTTT

d_call: NA
v_call: TRBV19
clone_size: NA
j_call: TRBJ1-3
cdr3_aa: CASSSPTVGGNTIYF
cdr3_nt: TGTGCCAGTAGTAGCCCAACCGTCGGTGGAAACACCATATATTTT

d_call: TRBD2
v_call: TRBV2
clone_size: NA
j_call: TRBJ2-3
cdr3_aa: CASRRAGGTNTQYF
cdr3_nt: TGTGCCAGCAGAAGAGCGGGAGGGACGAATACGCAGTATTTT

d_call: NA
v_call: TRBV10-3
clone_size: NA
j_call: TRBJ1-2
cdr3_aa: CAISEARGYTF
cdr3_nt: TGTGCCATCAGTGAGGCGAGGGGCTACACCTTC

d_call: NA
v_call: TRBV5-5
clone_size: few
j_call: TRBJ1-1
cdr3_aa: CASSLEWGGHAFF
cdr3_nt: TGTGCCAGCAGCTTGGAATGGGGGGGACATGCTTTCTTT

d_call: TRBD1
v_call: TRBV7-9
clone_size: NA
j_call: TRBJ1-1
cdr3_aa: CASRSGQHTEAFF
cdr3_nt: TGTGCCAGCAGATCGGGACAGCACACTGAAGCTTTCTTT

d_call: TRBD1
v_call: TRBV19
clone_size: NA
j_call: TRBJ2-5
cdr3_aa: CASSTDREETQYF
cdr3_nt: TGTGCCAGTAGTACCGACAGGGAGGAGACCCAGTACTTC

d_call: TRBD1
v_call: TRBV7-8
clone_size: NA
j_call: TRBJ1-1
cdr3_aa: CASSLHDRENTEAFF
cdr3_nt: TGTGCCAGCAGCTTGCATGACAGGGAGAACACTGAAGCTTTCTTT

d_call: NA
v_call: TRBV25-1
clone_size: NA
j_call: TRBJ1-2
cdr3_aa: CASSEPSYGYTF
cdr3_nt: TGTGCCAGCAGTGAACCCAGCTATGGCTACACCTTC

d_call: NA
v_call: TRBV29-1
clone_size: few
j_call: TRBJ1-2
cdr3_aa: CSVDTWGYTF
cdr3_nt: TGCAGCGTTGACACATGGGGCTACACCTTC

d_call: TRBD1
v_call: TRBV5-1
clone_size: NA
j_call: TRBJ1-2
cdr3_aa: CASSYFTGAVNYGYTF
cdr3_nt: TGCGCCAGCAGCTACTTTACAGGGGCCGTTAACTATGGCTACACCTTC

d_call: NA
v_call: TRBV6-6
clone_size: NA
j_call: TRBJ2-1
cdr3_aa: CASSYSMTGYNEQFF
cdr3_nt: TGTGCCAGCAGTTACTCGATGACGGGATACAATGAGCAGTTCTTC

d_call: TRBD1
v_call: TRBV11-3
clone_size: NA
j_call: TRBJ2-5
cdr3_aa: CASSQTGGEETQYF
cdr3_nt: TGTGCCAGCAGCCAGACAGGGGGGGAAGAGACCCAGTACTTC

d_call: NA
v_call: TRBV6-1
clone_size: NA
j_call: TRBJ2-3
cdr3_aa: CASSPRRASTDTQYF
cdr3_nt: TGTGCCAGCAGCCCACGGAGAGCTAGCACAGATACGCAGTATTTT

d_call: NA
v_call: TRBV4-2
clone_size: NA
j_call: TRBJ2-3
cdr3_aa: CASSQGTQGKLADTQYF
cdr3_nt: TGTGCCAGCAGCCAAGGAACGCAGGGGAAACTCGCAGATACGCAGTATTTT

d_call: TRBD1
v_call: TRBV11-2
clone_size: NA
j_call: TRBJ2-3
cdr3_aa: CASSRLGQGTDTQYF
cdr3_nt: TGTGCCAGCAGCCGACTGGGACAGGGCACAGATACGCAGTATTTT

d_call: TRBD1
v_call: TRBV2
clone_size: NA
j_call: TRBJ1-2
cdr3_aa: CASSWTGGNYGYTF
cdr3_nt: TGTGCCAGCAGCTGGACAGGGGGCAACTATGGCTACACCTTC

d_call: TRBD2
v_call: TRBV4-1
clone_size: NA
j_call: TRBJ2-1
cdr3_aa: CASSQDRLAGGDEQFF
cdr3_nt: TGCGCCAGCAGCCAAGATAGGCTAGCGGGGGGTGATGAGCAGTTCTTC

d_call: TRBD1
v_call: TRBV2
clone_size: NA
j_call: TRBJ1-1
cdr3_aa: CASSPGGNTEAFF
cdr3_nt: TGTGCCAGCAGCCCAGGGGGGAACACTGAAGCTTTCTTT

d_call: TRBD2
v_call: TRBV29-1
clone_size: NA
j_call: TRBJ2-1
cdr3_aa: CSVVSGRALGGNEQFF
cdr3_nt: TGCAGCGTTGTAAGCGGGAGGGCCCTCGGTGGCAATGAGCAGTTCTTC

d_call: NA
v_call: TRBV4-1
clone_size: NA
j_call: TRBJ2-5
cdr3_aa: CASSQDQRRREETQYF
cdr3_nt: TGCGCCAGCAGCCAAGATCAACGACGCCGGGAAGAGACCCAGTACTTC

d_call: NA
v_call: TRBV5-6
clone_size: NA
j_call: TRBJ2-3
cdr3_aa: CASSLQSTDTQYF
cdr3_nt: TGTGCCAGCAGCTTGCAAAGCACAGATACGCAGTATTTT

d_call: NA
v_call: TRBV15
clone_size: NA
j_call: TRBJ2-1
cdr3_aa: CATSRGLYNEQFF
cdr3_nt: TGTGCCACCAGCAGGGGGCTGTACAATGAGCAGTTCTTC

d_call: NA
v_call: TRBV6-6
clone_size: NA
j_call: TRBJ1-2
cdr3_aa: CASSYSRGTLYGYTF
cdr3_nt: TGTGCCAGCAGTTACTCTAGGGGGACCCTCTATGGCTACACCTTC

d_call: NA
v_call: TRBV10-3
clone_size: NA
j_call: TRBJ2-2
cdr3_aa: CAISGGASTGELFF
cdr3_nt: TGTGCCATCAGTGGGGGAGCCAGCACCGGGGAGCTGTTTTTT

d_call: NA
v_call: TRBV7-2
clone_size: NA
j_call: TRBJ2-1
cdr3_aa: CASSPDGIYEQFF
cdr3_nt: TGTGCCAGCAGTCCGGACGGGATCTATGAGCAGTTCTTC

d_call: NA
v_call: TRBV28
clone_size: few
j_call: TRBJ1-1
cdr3_aa: CASSLLQVNTEAFF
cdr3_nt: TGTGCCAGCAGTTTACTTCAGGTGAACACTGAAGCTTTCTTT

d_call: TRBD2
v_call: TRBV7-9
clone_size: NA
j_call: TRBJ2-1
cdr3_aa: CASSPFSGGRHNEQFF
cdr3_nt: TGTGCCAGCAGCCCCTTCTCGGGAGGTCGCCACAATGAGCAGTTCTTC

d_call: TRBD1
v_call: TRBV13
clone_size: NA
j_call: TRBJ1-2
cdr3_aa: CASSSPGQSNYGYTF
cdr3_nt: TGTGCCAGCAGCTCCCCGGGACAGAGCAACTATGGCTACACCTTC

d_call: NA
v_call: TRBV7-9
clone_size: NA
j_call: TRBJ2-7
cdr3_aa: CASSLIGGHEQYF
cdr3_nt: TGTGCCAGCAGCTTAATTGGGGGCCACGAGCAGTACTTC

d_call: NA
v_call: TRBV5-5
clone_size: NA
j_call: TRBJ2-7
cdr3_aa: CASSLPFSGLYEQYF
cdr3_nt: TGTGCCAGCAGCTTGCCTTTCAGCGGTCTCTACGAGCAGTACTTC

d_call: TRBD2
v_call: TRBV29-1
clone_size: once
j_call: TRBJ2-3
cdr3_aa: CSVEGVAGYTDTQYF
cdr3_nt: TGCAGCGTTGAAGGGGTAGCGGGGTACACAGATACGCAGTATTTT

d_call: TRBD1
v_call: TRBV5-1
clone_size: NA
j_call: TRBJ2-1
cdr3_aa: CASSSGQGGGYVEQFF
cdr3_nt: TGCGCCAGCAGCTCGGGACAGGGGGGAGGTTATGTTGAGCAGTTCTTC

d_call: TRBD1
v_call: TRBV9
clone_size: NA
j_call: TRBJ2-7
cdr3_aa: CASSVWTGEKIGEQYF
cdr3_nt: TGTGCCAGCAGCGTTTGGACAGGCGAAAAGATAGGCGAGCAGTACTTC

d_call: TRBD1
v_call: TRBV6-5
clone_size: once
j_call: TRBJ1-2
cdr3_aa: CASSTHDRVGGYTF
cdr3_nt: TGTGCCAGCAGCACCCACGACAGGGTGGGCGGCTACACCTTC

d_call: NA
v_call: TRBV5-8
clone_size: NA
j_call: TRBJ2-3
cdr3_aa: CASSLVSLRTDTQYF
cdr3_nt: TGTGCCAGCAGCTTGGTCAGTCTCAGAACAGATACGCAGTATTTT

d_call: NA
v_call: TRBV4-1
clone_size: NA
j_call: TRBJ2-3
cdr3_aa: CASSQNLLVTPTDTQYF
cdr3_nt: TGCGCCAGCAGCCAGAACCTTCTAGTAACCCCCACAGATACGCAGTATTTT

d_call: TRBD2
v_call: TRBV6-1
clone_size: NA
j_call: TRBJ2-5
cdr3_aa: CASSEALLAEGRVYQETQYF
cdr3_nt: TGTGCCAGCAGTGAAGCGCTTCTCGCTGAGGGGAGGGTGTACCAAGAGACCCAGTACTTC

d_call: TRBD2
v_call: TRBV4-1
clone_size: NA
j_call: TRBJ2-5
cdr3_aa: CASSQGTTRTVETQYF
cdr3_nt: TGCGCCAGCAGCCAGGGGACTACTAGGACTGTCGAGACCCAGTACTTC

d_call: TRBD2
v_call: TRBV6-5
clone_size: NA
j_call: TRBJ2-7
cdr3_aa: CASSYTSGSYEQYF
cdr3_nt: TGTGCCAGCAGTTACACTAGCGGGAGTTACGAGCAGTACTTC